Below, 12 T cell receptor beta chains from the same sample are listed, as sequenced in a study of T cells in Graves' hyperthyroidism and ophthalmopathy. The TCR beta CDR3 regions underwent amplification using RNA transcripts as the source. TCR CDR3 underwent first-round RT-PCR with the HTBI primer set. In TCRdb, the multiplex PCR reads were re-called with MiXCR into one record per CDR3 protein. The profile shows 300,000 to 400,000 distinct CDR3 sequences, about 14% of them singletons. Sequencing input: blood. Source of these receptors: a woman aged 30 to 39 with Graves' ophthalmopathy.

The V and J genes are TRBV4-1 and TRBJ2-3; 10 nucleotides align to TRBD2. V shed 1 base, J shed 7 bases, and the junction held 11 bases outside the gene matches. This CDR3 is built from 17 residues. Germline CDR1 is MGHRA and CDR2 is YSYEKL. The CDR3 sequence is CASSQGWISGGGHTQYF. The CDR3 DNA reads as TGCGCCAGCAGCCAAGGGTGGATCAGCGGGGGGGGACATACGCAGTATTTT.

This clonotype has at least ten counts. The chain joins TRBV7-9 to TRBJ2-2; no reliable D call. V shed 6 bases and J shed 1 base, with 6 bases lying between them. Germline CDR1 and CDR2: SEHNR and FQNEAQ (reference sequence). CDR3 length: 13 residues. This CDR3 reads CASSLKNTGELFF. The CDR3 bases are TGTGCCAGCAGTTTGAAGAACACCGGGGAGCTGTTTTTT. Looking up the rest from reference TRBV7-9 and TRBJ2-2 gives the full variable domain: DTGVSQNPRHKITKRGQNVTFRCDPISEHNRLYWYRQTLGQGPEFLTYFQNEAQLEKSRLLSDRFSAERPKGSFSTLEIQRTEQGDSAMYLCASSLKNTGELFFGEGSRLTVL.

This clonotype occurred many times. The rearrangement uses TRBV6-1 and TRBJ1-2; TRBD1 might be the D (5 bases). Germline-derived CDR1 and CDR2 are MNHNS and SASEGT. V lost 0 bases and J lost 5, with 16 bases in between. This CDR3 is 16 amino acids long. Written as DNA, the CDR3 is TGTGCCAGCAGTGAAGCGCAATCGAGGGGTCGTTATGGCTACACCTTC. Translation: CASSEAQSRGRYGYTF.

This clonotype was counted only a few times. The chain couples TRBV9 to TRBJ1-1; D gene unclear. From germline, CDR1 is SGDLS and CDR2 YYNGEE. The V gene lost 4 bases and the J gene lost 1 base, with 11 bases spanning the gap. CDR3 size: 14 residues. CDR3 DNA: TGTGCCAGCAGCCTTTACATAGCGAACACTGAAGCTTTCTTT. It is translated as CASSLYIANTEAFF.

The chain has TRBV19 and TRBJ1-2; D may be TRBD1 (6 bases). Germline V gives CDR1 LNHDA, CDR2 SQIVND (reference sequence). V dropped 4 bases and J dropped 4 bases, with 10 bases sitting between them. This CDR3 spans 13 amino acids. CDR3 residues: CASSRGRGYGYTF. The DNA for the CDR3 is TGTGCCAGTAGTAGGGGGCGCGGCTATGGCTACACCTTC. Full variable domain (missing parts from reference TRBV19 and TRBJ1-2): DGGITQSPKYLFRKEGQNVTLSCEQNLNHDAMYWYRQDPGQGLRLIYYSQIVNDFQKGDIAEGYSVSREKKESFPLTVTSAQKNPTAFYLCASSRGRGYGYTFGSGTRLTVV.

In this sample, this clonotype turned up many times. The genes are TRBV7-9 and TRBJ2-7; D gene ambiguous. This CDR3 is built from 16 residues. V was pared by 4 bases and J by 3 bases, with 19 bases between. Germline V gene data show CDR1 as SEHNR and CDR2 as FQNEAQ (reference sequence). CDR3 nucleotide sequence: TGTGCCAGCAGCTCTGCTGCTTCGGTGCGCTTCTACGAGCAGTACTTC. Its translation: CASSSAASVRFYEQYF.

There are many counts of this clonotype. The chain has TRBV30 and TRBJ1-2; D is undetermined. Trimming took off 2 bases at V and 4 bases at J, with 8 bases between the two ends. The CDR3 length is 12 residues. From germline, CDR1 is GTSNPN and CDR2 SVGIG (reference sequence). CDR3 region: CAWSRESYGYTF. In DNA, the CDR3 is TGTGCCTGGAGTCGGGAAAGCTATGGCTACACCTTC.

This clonotype was seen repeatedly, ten times or more. V gene TRBV12-3 or TRBV12-4 combines with J gene TRBJ2-7; no reliable D call. The CDR3 has 12 residues. V lost 7 bases and J lost 2, with 9 bases in between. CDR3 in DNA: TGTGCCAGCACCTTCCTTCCCTACGAGCAGTACTTC. Translation gives CASTFLPYEQYF.

The chain joins TRBV6-1 to TRBJ2-7, with D possibly matching TRBD1 (6 bases). Trimming shortened V by 6 bases and J by 0 bases, and 21 bases separated the two germline ends. The CDR3 is 17 amino acids. The germline V gene has CDR1 MNHNS and CDR2 SASEGT. The CDR3 bases are TGTGCCAGCAGCGACGGGACAAAAATGCAGAGCTCCTACGAGCAGTACTTC. Its translation: CASSDGTKMQSSYEQYF.

The chain uses TRBV11-2 and TRBJ2-5, with 10 nucleotides matching TRBD2. The CDR3 is 18 amino acids. Trimming took 3 bases from V and 5 from J; bases not matched to a gene: 15. The germline gives CDR1 SGHAT, CDR2 FQNNGV. CDR3 amino acids: CASSFLGRTSGLRETQYF. CDR3 DNA: TGTGCCAGCAGCTTCTTGGGCCGGACTAGCGGCCTTCGGGAGACCCAGTACTTC.

This chain uses TRBV20-1 with TRBJ2-2, with 9 nucleotides matching TRBD2. Germline CDR1 reads DFQATT; CDR2 reads SNEGSKA (reference sequence). The trim removed 0 bases at V and 7 bases at J, leaving 9 bases unmatched. This CDR3 has 16 residues. CDR3 protein: CSARDGASGDFGELFF. The CDR3 coding sequence is TGCAGTGCTAGAGATGGGGCTAGCGGGGATTTCGGGGAGCTGTTTTTT.

There are many counts of this clonotype. The J gene is TRBJ1-3, the V gene TRBV28; D ambiguous. Per germline, CDR1 MDHEN and CDR2 SYDVKM. CDR3 size: 14 residues. The V end lost 2 bases, the J end lost 1 base, and 6 bases lay between the germline ends. In DNA, the CDR3 is TGTGCCAGCAGTTTACCCGGGTCTGGAAACACCATATATTTT. It translates to CASSLPGSGNTIYF. The full variable domain, completed using reference TRBV28 and TRBJ1-3, is DVKVTQSSRYLVKRTGEKVFLECVQDMDHENMFWYRQDPGLGLRLIYFSYDVKMKEKGDIPEGYSVSREKKERFSLILESASTNQTSMYLCASSLPGSGNTIYFGEGSWLTVV.